The sample holds a few counts of the clone carrying this T cell receptor (beta chain). This sample is part of a study of identical twins. A single record per CDR3 protein comes from TCRdb applying MiXCR to the 5' RACE reads. The profile covers approximately 680,000 distinct CDR3 sequences, with under 8.5% appearing a single time and 1.6% taken by the ten largest. With V trimmed by 2 bases and J by 3 bases, 4 bases remained unmatched. The germline CDR1 and CDR2 sequences are MNHEY and SVGAGI. The CDR3 extends over 14 amino acids. The data also belong to a second study, concerning yellow fever vaccine responses in identical twins.

Sequencing input: PBMCs. V gene TRBV6-5 combines with J gene TRBJ2-7, with 7 bases lining up with TRBD2. The TCR originated in a woman in her late teens or twenties in good health. The CDR3 nucleotides read TGTGCCAGCAGTTACCTCCGGGGGGACTACGAGCAGTACTTC. This encodes CASSYLRGDYEQYF.